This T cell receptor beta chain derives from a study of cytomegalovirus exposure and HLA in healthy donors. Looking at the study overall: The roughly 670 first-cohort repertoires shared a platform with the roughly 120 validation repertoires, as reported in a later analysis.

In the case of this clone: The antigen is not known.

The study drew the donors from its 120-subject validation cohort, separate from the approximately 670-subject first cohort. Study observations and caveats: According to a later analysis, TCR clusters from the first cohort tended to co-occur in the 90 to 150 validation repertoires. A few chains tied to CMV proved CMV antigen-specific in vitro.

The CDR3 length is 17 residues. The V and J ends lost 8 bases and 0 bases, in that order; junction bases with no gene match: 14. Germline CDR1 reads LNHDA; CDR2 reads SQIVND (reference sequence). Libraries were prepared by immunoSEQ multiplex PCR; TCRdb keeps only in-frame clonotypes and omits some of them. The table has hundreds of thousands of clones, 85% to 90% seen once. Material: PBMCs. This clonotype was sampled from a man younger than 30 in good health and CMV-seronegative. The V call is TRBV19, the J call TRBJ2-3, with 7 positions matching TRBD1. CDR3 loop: CASQSPRQGASTDTQYF. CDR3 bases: TGTGCCAGTCAAAGTCCCCGACAGGGCGCGAGCACAGATACGCAGTATTTT.